This TCR beta chain was sequenced during a study of blood T cell repertoires in COVID-19. Study-wide background: The samples span acute and convalescent COVID-19 from the United States, Italy and Spain. Sources were T cells, B-cell-depleted T cells, or PBMCs; the material itself was cDNA or gDNA.

This clone was counted once. Germline V lookup: CDR1 MNHEY, CDR2 SVGAGI. V was trimmed by 6 bases and J by 0 bases, leaving 12 bases between them. The CDR3 has 15 residues. TCRdb's copy holds only in-frame clones and misses some; the assay was immunoSEQ multiplex PCR. The table shows over 130,000 clones, with over 65% occurring only once. The genes are TRBV6-5 and TRBJ1-3, with unresolved D. The origin of this receptor is a man aged 45-65 years with acute or convalescent COVID-19. The sample comprised peripheral blood. The CDR3 region is CASRPGPGSGNTIYF. Written as DNA, the CDR3 is TGTGCCAGCAGACCGGGTCCTGGCTCTGGAAACACCATATATTTT.